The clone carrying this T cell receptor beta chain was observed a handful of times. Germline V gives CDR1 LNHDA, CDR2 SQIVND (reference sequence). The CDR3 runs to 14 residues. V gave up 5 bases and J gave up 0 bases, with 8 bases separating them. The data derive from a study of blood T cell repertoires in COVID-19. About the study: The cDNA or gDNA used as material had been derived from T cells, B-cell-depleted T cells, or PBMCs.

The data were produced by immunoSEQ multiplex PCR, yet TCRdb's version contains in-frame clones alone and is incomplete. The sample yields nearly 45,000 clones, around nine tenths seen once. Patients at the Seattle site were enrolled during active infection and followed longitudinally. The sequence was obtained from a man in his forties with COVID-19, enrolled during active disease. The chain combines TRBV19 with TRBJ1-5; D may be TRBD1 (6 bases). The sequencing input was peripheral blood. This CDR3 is CASSVQGSNQPQHF. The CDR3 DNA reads TGTGCCAGTAGTGTACAGGGTAGCAATCAGCCCCAGCATTTT.